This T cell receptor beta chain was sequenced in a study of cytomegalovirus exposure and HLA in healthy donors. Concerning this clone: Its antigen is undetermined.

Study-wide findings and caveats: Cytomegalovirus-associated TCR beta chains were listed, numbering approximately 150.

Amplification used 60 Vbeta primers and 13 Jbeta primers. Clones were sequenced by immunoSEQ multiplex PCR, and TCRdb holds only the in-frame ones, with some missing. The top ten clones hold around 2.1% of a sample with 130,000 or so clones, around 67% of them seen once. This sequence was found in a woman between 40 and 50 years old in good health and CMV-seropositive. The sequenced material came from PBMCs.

CDR3 nucleotides: TGTGCCAGCAGTGACCCCACTATCTATGGCTACACCTTC. Translating gives CASSDPTIYGYTF. V and J are TRBV2 and TRBJ1-2; no clear D gene. This CDR3 comprises 13 residues. Germline-derived CDR1 and CDR2 are SNHLY and FYNNEI. The germline V and J ends were trimmed by 3 bases and 4 bases, with 9 bases remaining between them.